The present entry profiles one TCR beta chain with its context. This record comes from a study of cytomegalovirus exposure and HLA in healthy donors. The PCR made use of 60 Vbeta and 13 Jbeta primers. The method was immunoSEQ multiplex PCR; TCRdb's version includes in-frame clones alone and lacks a portion of them. The sample has approximately 86,000 clones, around three quarters seen once. This CDR3 is built from 14 residues. Germline V CDR1 and CDR2: MNHEY, SVGAGI. J lost 3 bases, V lost 6 bases, and 8 bases had no gene match. This receptor was identified in a man aged 40-49 years in good health and CMV-seronegative. Material for sequencing was PBMCs. This chain connects TRBV6-5 to TRBJ2-7, with TRBD1 matching 7 bases. In nucleotides, the CDR3 is TGTGCCAGCAGGCCGGACAGGCTGTTCTACGAGCAGTACTTC. Its translation: CASRPDRLFYEQYF.